The 18 T cell receptor beta chains in this list originate from one sample, sequenced in a study of blood T cell repertoires in COVID-19. Assay: immunoSEQ multiplex PCR; the TCRdb copy retains only in-frame clones and omits some. The sample has about 200,000 clones; approximately 85% are singletons. Sequencing was carried out using PBMCs or T cells enriched from blood (not recorded which). Receptor source: a middle-aged man with acute COVID-19.

This rearrangement joins TRBV5-6 to TRBJ2-3, with a weak D call TRBD1 (6 bases). V was trimmed by 2 bases and J by 0 bases, leaving 7 bases between them. This CDR3 region has 14 residues. CDR1 and CDR2 (germline): SGHDT, YYEEEE. The CDR3 reads CASSFTGSTDTQYF. DNA for the CDR3: TGTGCCAGCAGCTTTACAGGGAGCACAGATACGCAGTATTTT. Full variable domain (missing parts from reference TRBV5-6 and TRBJ2-3): DAGVTQSPTHLIKTRGQQVTLRCSPKSGHDTVSWYQQALGQGPQFIFQYYEEEERQRGNFPDRFSGHQFPNYSSELNVNALLLGDSALYLCASSFTGSTDTQYFGPGTRLTVL.

V gene TRBV28 combines with J gene TRBJ1-3; D not resolved. Germline lookup yields CDR1 MDHEN and CDR2 SYDVKM. This CDR3 is built from 12 residues. Trimming left V 8 bases short and J 2 bases short, with 7 bases between. CDR3 residues: CASLSAGNTIYF. In DNA form, the CDR3 reads TGTGCCAGCCTCAGTGCTGGAAACACCATATATTTT.

This chain uses TRBV3-1 (or the pseudogene TRBV3-2) with TRBJ2-3, with D tentatively TRBD2 (5 bases). The germline V gene encodes CDR1 LGHDT and CDR2 YNNKEL (reference sequence). Trimming took off 1 base at V and 6 bases at J, with 8 bases between the two ends. CDR3 size: 13 residues. CDR3 sequence: CASSQAGTDTQYF. The CDR3 DNA reads TGTGCCAGCAGCCAAGCGGGAACCGATACGCAGTATTTT.

The chain employs TRBV28 and TRBJ2-2; D is possibly TRBD2 (5 bases). With 5 bases removed from V and 7 bases from J, the gap between germline ends came to 11 bases. In germline, CDR1 is MDHEN, CDR2 SYDVKM. This CDR3 is 13 amino acids long. The CDR3 is CASSPDYGGELFF. The CDR3 coding sequence is TGTGCCAGCAGTCCCGACTACGGCGGGGAGCTGTTTTTT.

This clone was picked up one time. This rearrangement joins TRBV15 to TRBJ2-2, with D unresolved. The germline V and J ends were trimmed by 8 bases and 8 bases, with 15 bases remaining between them. Germline loops: CDR1 LNHNV, CDR2 YYDKDF (reference sequence). The CDR3 is 13 residues long. CDR3 region: CATQERQPGELFF. The DNA for the CDR3 is TGTGCCACCCAGGAACGGCAACCAGGGGAGCTGTTTTTT. The whole variable domain, remainder taken from reference TRBV15 and TRBJ2-2, is DAMVIQNPRYQVTQFGKPVTLSCSQTLNHNVMYWYQQKSSQAPKLLFHYYDKDFNNEADTPDNFQSRRPNTSFCFLDIRSPGLGDTAMYLCATQERQPGELFFGEGSRLTVL.

V and J are TRBV7-9 and TRBJ2-3, with 8 bases fitting TRBD1. CDR1 and CDR2 (germline): SEHNR, FQNEAQ (reference sequence). V lost 4 bases, J lost 4 bases, and 7 bases stayed unmatched. This CDR3 is 15 amino acids long. CDR3 in amino acids: CASSYYGQGPDTQYF. In nucleotides, the CDR3 is TGTGCCAGCAGCTACTATGGACAGGGACCAGATACGCAGTATTTT.

Only a few counts were recorded for this clone. V and J are TRBV6-2 or TRBV6-3 and TRBJ2-5, with TRBD1 matching 11 bases. Unmatched junction bases numbered 7, after V lost 2 bases and J lost 5 bases. The CDR3 runs 16 residues. Germline V gene lookup returns CDR1 MNHEY and CDR2 SVGEGT. The CDR3 region is CASSYEGQGGRETQYF. CDR3 coding DNA: TGTGCCAGCAGTTACGAGGGACAGGGGGGTAGGGAGACCCAGTACTTC.

The chain combines TRBV24-1 with TRBJ2-7; D remains unclear. The CDR3 is 13 amino acids. Between the trimmed V and J ends, which lost 1 base and 3 bases, there was a span of 6 bases. Germline lookup yields CDR1 KGHDR and CDR2 SFDVKD. The CDR3 region has the DNA TGTGCCACCAGTGATTTAGCCGGCTACGAGCAGTACTTC. It specifies CATSDLAGYEQYF.

V usage is TRBV29-1 and J usage is TRBJ2-5; 8 nucleotides line up with TRBD1. Germline V gene sequence: CDR1 SQVTM, CDR2 ANQGSEA. This CDR3 has 15 amino acids. J was trimmed by 4 bases and V by 4 bases; bases with no gene match: 11. The CDR3 DNA is TGCAGCGTTGGAGGGGTCGTGACAGGGGTAGAGACCCAGTACTTC. This encodes CSVGGVVTGVETQYF.

This clone was seen a few times. This chain connects TRBV27 to TRBJ2-3; 9 positions match TRBD2. Trimming took 3 bases from V and 5 from J; bases not matched to a gene: 9. This CDR3 has 16 amino acids. Germline V CDR1 and CDR2: MNHEY, SMNVEV (reference sequence). CDR3 region: CASSFISGGGRDTQYF. CDR3 coding DNA: TGTGCCAGCAGTTTTATTAGCGGGGGTGGTAGAGATACGCAGTATTTT.

This chain uses TRBV28 with TRBJ1-1; TRBD1 matches at 7 bases. CDR1 and CDR2 from the germline V gene are MDHEN and SYDVKM. V was clipped by 5 bases and J by 0 bases; unmatched bases: 6. The CDR3 runs to 15 residues. The DNA for the CDR3 is TGTGCCAGCAGTGTGACCAGGGGGATGAACACTGAAGCTTTCTTT. Encoded protein: CASSVTRGMNTEAFF.

The rearrangement uses TRBV11-2 and TRBJ2-7, with 11 bases that match TRBD2. Germline trimming cut 5 bases from V and 3 bases from J; bases unmatched to any gene: 6. CDR3 size: 15 residues. Germline V gene lookup returns CDR1 SGHAT and CDR2 FQNNGV. In nucleotides, the CDR3 is TGTGCCAGCAGCACTAGCGGGAGCGTTATCTACGAGCAGTACTTC. It yields the protein CASSTSGSVIYEQYF. The whole variable domain, remainder taken from reference TRBV11-2 and TRBJ2-7, is EAGVAQSPRYKIIEKRQSVAFWCNPISGHATLYWYQQILGQGPKLLIQFQNNGVVDDSQLPKDRFSAERLKGVDSTLKIQPAKLEDSAVYLCASSTSGSVIYEQYFGPGTRLTVT.

The chain joins TRBV6-5 to TRBJ1-6, with TRBD1 as a possible D gene (6 bases). Germline CDR1 reads MNHEY; CDR2 reads SVGAGI. The CDR3 contains 15 residues. Trimming cost V 5 bases and J 7 bases, with 15 bases left between them. DNA of the CDR3: TGTGCCAGCAGTCGGACAGTCGAGGGGAATTCACCCCTCCACTTT. It encodes CASSRTVEGNSPLHF.

The gene calls are TRBV4-3 and TRBJ1-2; D remains unclear. CDR1 is LGHNA, CDR2 YSLEER, per germline. Trimming took off 1 base at V and 6 bases at J, with 12 bases between the two ends. This CDR3 is built from 14 residues. CDR3 amino acids: CASSQGLPPNGYTF. In DNA, the CDR3 is TGCGCCAGCAGCCAAGGACTGCCCCCTAATGGCTACACCTTC.

As for this clone: Other DNA sequences in this sample translate to the same CDR3. The chain recombines TRBV9 with TRBJ2-1; TRBD2 matches at 8 bases. With V trimmed by 2 bases and J by 1 base, 2 bases remained unmatched. The CDR3 is 15 residues long. The germline V gene encodes CDR1 SGDLS and CDR2 YYNGEE. Here the CDR3 reads CASSVSGISYNEQFF. CDR3 in DNA: TGTGCCAGCAGCGTTAGCGGGATTTCCTACAATGAGCAGTTCTTC.

This chain uses TRBV19 with TRBJ2-7, with TRBD1 matching over 8 bases. This CDR3 region has 13 residues. Trimming removed 6 bases from V and 7 bases from J; junction bases left unmatched: 8. From germline, CDR1 is LNHDA and CDR2 SQIVND (reference sequence). Here the CDR3 reads CASRGQGAREQYF. In DNA form, the CDR3 reads TGTGCCAGTAGAGGGCAGGGGGCGAGGGAGCAGTACTTC.

This clone was picked up a small number of times. Distinct nucleotide sequences in the sample also encode this CDR3. V is TRBV20-1 and J is TRBJ2-7, with D possibly being TRBD2 (6 bases). V shed 3 bases and J shed 6 bases, with 9 bases lying between them. The CDR3 is 11 amino acids. Germline V CDR1 and CDR2: DFQATT, SNEGSKA (reference sequence). This CDR3 is CSARGGFEQYF. CDR3 nucleotides: TGCAGTGCTAGGGGGGGTTTCGAGCAGTACTTC.

The chain employs TRBV3-1 (or the pseudogene TRBV3-2) and TRBJ2-1; unclear D gene. V lost 4 bases, J lost 8 bases, and 9 bases lay in between. The germline V gene has CDR1 LGHDT and CDR2 YNNKEL (reference sequence). The CDR3 spans 12 residues. The CDR3: CASSPAGHEQFF. CDR3 nucleotide sequence: TGTGCCAGCAGCCCCGCTGGGCATGAGCAGTTCTTC.